One and the same sample provided the 5 T cell receptor beta chains below, sequenced in a study of OX40 agonist ivuxolimab in advanced cancers. Using immunoSEQ multiplex PCR, the repertoire was profiled, and TCRdb retains in-frame clones only, with some absent. The sample lists 150,000 to 180,000 clones; approximately 94% were seen once. This sample comprised CD4+ or CD8+ T cells sorted from blood, obtained in a trial of the OX40 agonist ivuxolimab. The receptors shown here come from an adult with an advanced solid tumor such as melanoma, head and neck, liver or kidney cancer.

This chain joins TRBV4-3 and TRBJ1-1; the match to TRBD1 covers 11 bases. This CDR3 is built from 17 residues. Germline CDR1 LGHNA, CDR2 YSLEER. V shed 1 base and J 4 bases; nucleotides not matched to a gene: 8. The DNA for the CDR3 is TGCGCCAGCAGCCAAGGGACAGGGGGCAGGTTCGGCACTGAAGCTTTCTTT. It specifies CASSQGTGGRFGTEAFF.

In its sample, this clone was seen a few times. J is TRBJ1-1 and V is TRBV7-9; D ambiguous. This CDR3 has 14 amino acids. CDR1 and CDR2 (germline): SEHNR, FQNEAQ (reference sequence). V was pared by 1 base and J by 1 base, with 7 bases between. Here the CDR3 reads CASSLDAGNTEAFF. In DNA, the CDR3 is TGTGCCAGCAGCTTAGACGCCGGGAACACTGAAGCTTTCTTT.

The rearrangement links TRBV19 to TRBJ1-2, with 9 bases lining up with TRBD1. The CDR3 covers 15 residues. V gave up 4 bases and J gave up 2 bases; unmatched junction bases: 5. The germline gives CDR1 LNHDA, CDR2 SQIVND (reference sequence). This CDR3 reads CASSRTTGGNYGYTF. In DNA form, the CDR3 reads TGTGCCAGTAGTAGGACTACAGGGGGCAACTATGGCTACACCTTC. Full variable domain (missing parts from reference TRBV19 and TRBJ1-2): DGGITQSPKYLFRKEGQNVTLSCEQNLNHDAMYWYRQDPGQGLRLIYYSQIVNDFQKGDIAEGYSVSREKKESFPLTVTSAQKNPTAFYLCASSRTTGGNYGYTFGSGTRLTVV.

The sample holds one count of this clone. The J gene is TRBJ2-1, the V gene TRBV7-2; D possibly uses TRBD1 or TRBD2 (5 bases each). Germline assignment: CDR1 SGHTA and CDR2 FQGNSA. The germline V and J ends were trimmed by 5 bases and 4 bases, with 12 bases remaining between them. The CDR3 covers 14 residues. The CDR3 loop reads CASSRPGPYNEQFF. As DNA, the CDR3 is TGTGCCAGCAGCAGACCGGGACCATACAATGAGCAGTTCTTC.

Regarding this clone: Other DNA variants within this sample encode the same CDR3. The gene calls are TRBV5-1 and TRBJ1-3; 7 nucleotides match TRBD1. Per the germline V gene, CDR1 is SGHRS and CDR2 is YFSETQ. V shed 2 bases and J 4 bases; nucleotides not matched to a gene: 3. CDR3 length: 14 amino acids. The DNA of the CDR3 is TGCGCCAGCAGCTTACAGGGGCAGGGAAACACCATATATTTT. Its translation is CASSLQGQGNTIYF.